The source of this TCR beta chain is a study of early T cells in non-severe SARS-CoV-2 infection. For the study at large: With bulk RNA from unsorted whole blood as input, sequencing yielded unpaired chains.

Each cDNA molecule carried a unique molecular identifier. Each CDR3 protein gets one entry after TCRdb re-called the 5' RACE reads with MiXCR. This sample has about 55,000 distinct CDR3 sequences, with 6.5% to 7.5% found just once. Germline CDR1 reads SGHVS; CDR2 reads FNYEAQ. The CDR3 extends over 14 amino acids. The germline V and J ends were trimmed by 5 bases and 7 bases, with 14 bases remaining between them. Study-level results: VDJdb matches were skewed toward anti-spike CD8 T cell responses.

This clonotype was detected a few times. Antigen: not known. V usage is TRBV7-6 and J usage is TRBJ2-2; perhaps TRBD1 as D (6 bases). The TCR originated in an adult who was a healthcare worker with PCR-confirmed SARS-CoV-2 infection or an uninfected control (not recorded which). Sequenced here: whole blood, sampled at baseline. The CDR3 protein is CASSPRTDGGELFF. Here the CDR3 DNA reads TGTGCCAGCAGCCCCCGGACAGACGGCGGGGAGCTGTTTTTT.